Below, 16 T cell receptor beta chains from the same sample are listed, as sequenced in a study of T cells in severe cutaneous drug reactions (dated 2019 in TCRdb). Sequencing was carried out with an Illumina MiSeq. For both bulk and single-cell sequencing, libraries were prepared with the iRepertoire multiplex PCR system using TCR subtype-specific primers. TCRdb reprocessed the reads into one record per CDR3 protein sequence, lacking DNA. This sample's table contains approximately 7,600 distinct CDR3 sequences. The ten most abundant clones make up roughly a quarter of the sample. The donors whose samples were sequenced had carbamazepine-induced Stevens-Johnson syndrome or toxic epidermal necrolysis (CBZ-SJS/TEN). The sequenced material came from cells from a skin blister. The meaning of the sample's cell subset or site label: unsorted cells from skin lesion blisters. These receptors were taken from a human donor with a severe cutaneous adverse drug reaction.

The rearrangement uses TRBV29-1 and TRBJ2-5. Germline V gene sequence: CDR1 SQVTM, CDR2 ANQGSEA. This CDR3 contains 12 residues. CDR3 region: CSVEEIAETQYF.

This chain's CDR3 is CASFGNSNYGYTF. The rearrangement uses TRBV28 and TRBJ1-2. Per germline, CDR1 MDHEN and CDR2 SYDVKM. The CDR3 is 13 residues long.

The V gene is TRBV10-3, the J gene TRBJ2-1; with no DNA, the TCRdb D assignment of TRBD2 cannot be verified. The CDR3 covers 16 residues. CDR1 and CDR2 from the germline V gene are ENHRY and SYGVKD. This CDR3 reads CAISEPEGVGYNEQFF.

This chain uses TRBV24-1 with TRBJ2-2. The CDR3 has 18 amino acids. In germline, CDR1 is KGHDR, CDR2 SFDVKD. CDR3 protein: CATSDWGLWGADTGELFF.

This clonotype is classed as medium-sized by frequency. The chain couples TRBV30 to TRBJ1-2; TCRdb selects TRBD1, and the lack of DNA leaves this call unchecked. Germline CDR1 reads GTSNPN; CDR2 reads SVGIG (reference sequence). This CDR3 spans 12 amino acids. CDR3 sequence: CAWTSGVWGYTF.

The V and J genes are TRBV14 and TRBJ1-2. The CDR3 sequence is 15 residues long. CDR1 and CDR2 (germline): SGHDN, FVKESK. The CDR3 is CASSPQGRERWGYTF.

This chain joins TRBV20-1 and TRBJ2-7; the TRBD2 assignment by TCRdb is unverifiable without DNA. This CDR3 contains 14 residues. Germline CDR1 DFQATT, CDR2 SNEGSKA (reference sequence). Here the CDR3 reads CSATSGRAPYEQYF.

The chain recombines TRBV4-3 with TRBJ1-1. The CDR3 spans 14 residues. Germline V CDR1 and CDR2: LGHNA, YSLEER. CDR3 sequence: CASSQGGFNTEAFF.

This sequence joins TRBV15 and TRBJ1-1. The V gene's germline CDR1 is LNHNV and CDR2 YYDKDF (reference sequence). The CDR3 covers 14 residues. CDR3: CATSRGRGLTEAFF.

The chain carries TRBV28 and TRBJ2-1; the TRBD2 assignment by TCRdb is unverifiable without DNA. The germline CDR1 and CDR2 sequences are MDHEN and SYDVKM. The CDR3 extends over 16 amino acids. CDR3 in amino acids: CASSFLGRAAGDEQFF.

The chain combines TRBV29-1 with TRBJ2-7. Germline CDR1 SQVTM, CDR2 ANQGSEA. The CDR3 totals 14 residues. The CDR3 loop is CSVENSENSYEQYF.

The chain links TRBV10-3 to TRBJ2-7; TCRdb outputs TRBD1, but without DNA this stays unchecked. This CDR3 is 14 amino acids long. CDR1 is ENHRY, CDR2 SYGVKD, per germline. CDR3: CAVVGSGPSYEQYF.

This clonotype is deemed medium-sized by its frequency. This chain joins TRBV4-2 and TRBJ1-1; no DNA is available, so the TRBD1 call from TCRdb remains unchecked. The germline gives CDR1 LGHNA, CDR2 YNFKEQ. This CDR3 is 16 amino acids long. The CDR3 loop is CASSQSRGIMNTEAFF.

This sequence joins TRBV28 and TRBJ2-3; TCRdb reports TRBD1, a call that lacks DNA to check it against. The CDR3 consists of 19 residues. CDR1 is MDHEN and CDR2 is SYDVKM in the germline V gene. The CDR3 loop is CASSSLIGGGTGMADTQYF.

Its frequency marks this clonotype as medium-sized. The chain has TRBV13 and TRBJ2-7; TCRdb's D gene call, TRBD1, goes unchecked for lack of DNA. Germline V gene data show CDR1 as PRHDT and CDR2 as FYEKMQ (reference sequence). There are 16 residues in the CDR3. The chain's CDR3 is CASSLVLGQGSYEQYF.

The chain has TRBV20-1 and TRBJ2-3. This CDR3 comprises 14 residues. Per germline, CDR1 DFQATT and CDR2 SNEGSKA (reference sequence). The CDR3 sequence: CSARDPEYTDTQYF.